Listed here is a single TCR beta chain. The V segment lost 4 bases and the J segment 5 bases; nucleotides outside the gene matches: 10. This CDR3 has 15 amino acids. CDR1 is SEHNR, CDR2 FQNEAQ, per germline (reference sequence). This entry comes from a study of cytomegalovirus exposure and HLA in healthy donors. About the study: Out of 150 million to 200 million T cells, an earlier analysis found roughly 100 million unique TCR beta sequences in total.

Use of 60 Vbeta and 13 Jbeta primers characterized the PCR. The protocol was immunoSEQ multiplex PCR, while the TCRdb copy is restricted to in-frame clones and leaves out a portion. The table lists about 100,000 clones, about 77% of them singletons. The chain recombines TRBV7-9 with TRBJ1-1, with TRBD1 matching 7 bases. The sequencing input was PBMCs. The TCR sequence derives from a woman between 45 and 60 years old in good health and CMV-seropositive. CDR3 amino acids: CASSSQGQVGTEAFF. CDR3 DNA sequence: TGTGCCAGCAGCTCCCAAGGACAGGTAGGAACTGAAGCTTTCTTT.